This T cell receptor (beta chain) was recorded in a study of beta chain features in type 1 diabetes. Trimming cost V 5 bases and J 5 bases; bases outside gene matches: 8. The CDR3 is 15 residues long. The germline V gene has CDR1 SGHTA and CDR2 FQGNSA. The collection from each donor was one heparinised blood draw averaging approximately 110 mL. Based on CD45RO/CCR7/CD25/CD127/CD95/CD27, CD4+ regulatory, stem cell-like memory, naive and central memory cells were sorted. This clone was observed a handful of times. What it binds is not known. Expressed TCRB transcripts got sequenced, as all isolated RNA was reverse transcribed. The assay was immunoSEQ multiplex PCR, and TCRdb's table has in-frame clones only and misses some. The sample consists of almost 350,000 clones, 7% to 9% of them appearing once. Study results and caveats: VDJ junctions sequenced from type 1 diabetes patients showed fewer insertions and more deletions. Compared with healthy donors, patients appeared to share more similar naive, central memory and regulatory TCRB repertoires.

V is TRBV7-2 and J is TRBJ1-4; 7 nucleotides match TRBD1. This TCR was recovered from a woman aged 18-35 years in good health. The sample taken for sequencing was central memory CD4+ T cells from blood. Here the CDR3 reads CASSQVRGQNEKLFF. The CDR3 DNA reads as TGTGCCAGCAGCCAAGTCAGGGGACAGAATGAAAAACTGTTTTTT.